One and the same sample provided the 15 T cell receptor beta chains below, sequenced in a study of cytomegalovirus exposure and HLA in healthy donors. PCR used 60 Vbeta primers and 13 Jbeta primers. The assay was immunoSEQ multiplex PCR, and TCRdb's table has in-frame clones only and misses some. The sample records fewer than 200,000 clones, 60% to 80% being singletons. Sequenced input: PBMCs. The receptors were gathered from a woman in her fifties or sixties in good health and CMV-seropositive.

The chain employs TRBV6-5 and TRBJ2-7; 7 nucleotides align to TRBD1. The CDR3 runs 16 residues. Germline trimming cut 4 bases from V and 2 bases from J; bases unmatched to any gene: 11. Germline V CDR1 and CDR2: MNHEY, SVGAGI. CDR3 sequence: CASSFPPGGSAYEQYF. The CDR3 bases are TGTGCCAGCAGTTTCCCTCCAGGGGGTTCAGCCTACGAGCAGTACTTC.

This clone turned up a few times. The chain combines TRBV6-1 with TRBJ1-4, with 7 bases lining up with TRBD1. Unmatched junction bases numbered 3, after V lost 6 bases and J lost 2 bases. CDR1 MNHNS and CDR2 SASEGT come from the germline V gene. The CDR3 contains 14 residues. The CDR3 protein is CASRTGATNEKLFF. The DNA for the CDR3 is TGTGCCAGCAGAACAGGGGCTACTAATGAAAAACTGTTTTTT.

The V and J genes are TRBV5-1 and TRBJ2-5; 7 bases agree with TRBD1. The CDR3 is made up of 15 amino acids. Trimming cost V 4 bases and J 4 bases; bases outside gene matches: 10. Germline loops: CDR1 SGHRS, CDR2 YFSETQ. CDR3 region: CASSVIPGTVETQYF. DNA for the CDR3: TGCGCCAGCAGCGTCATACCGGGGACAGTAGAGACCCAGTACTTC. Complete variable domain (other parts from reference TRBV5-1 and TRBJ2-5): KAGVTQTPRYLIKTRGQQVTLSCSPISGHRSVSWYQQTPGQGLQFLFEYFSETQRNKGNFPGRFSGRQFSNSRSEMNVSTLELGDSALYLCASSVIPGTVETQYFGPGTRLLVL.

This chain links TRBV19 with TRBJ2-2, with no clear D. The CDR3 runs 13 residues. Per germline, CDR1 LNHDA and CDR2 SQIVND (reference sequence). V was shortened by 6 bases and J by 1 base, with 6 bases between the two germline ends. The CDR3 region has the DNA TGTGCCAGTAGGATTAGGAACACCGGGGAGCTGTTTTTT. The encoded protein is CASRIRNTGELFF.

This clone was detected a few times. The V call is TRBV29-1, the J call TRBJ2-7; 10 bases map to TRBD1. This CDR3 is 13 amino acids long. The junction had 3 bases not matched to a gene; V was cut back by 7 bases and J by 0 bases. Germline assignment: CDR1 SQVTM and CDR2 ANQGSEA. CDR3 coding DNA: TGCAGCGGCTGGGACAGGGGCTCCTACGAGCAGTACTTC. It is translated as CSGWDRGSYEQYF.

DNA for the CDR3: TGCGCCAGCAGGCCCAGGGAGGGGTCTAGCACAGATACGCAGTATTTT. Translated, it gives CASRPREGSSTDTQYF. The chain recombines TRBV5-1 with TRBJ2-3; TRBD2 agrees at 7 bases. After removal of 5 bases from V and 0 bases from J, the junction contained 9 bases not matched to a gene. This CDR3 contains 16 residues. Germline V gene lookup returns CDR1 SGHRS and CDR2 YFSETQ.

V gene TRBV6-1 combines with J gene TRBJ2-7, with TRBD2 matching 15 bases. V shed 11 bases and J 3 bases; nucleotides not matched to a gene: 5. The CDR3 sequence is 14 residues long. Germline V lookup: CDR1 MNHNS, CDR2 SASEGT. The CDR3 DNA reads TGTGCCTCAGGACTAGCGGGGGGGGACTACGAGCAGTACTTC. Protein product: CASGLAGGDYEQYF.

The chain joins TRBV13 to TRBJ1-1; TRBD1 aligns across 9 bases. Germline V gene data show CDR1 as PRHDT and CDR2 as FYEKMQ (reference sequence). The V gene end was trimmed by 0 bases and the J gene end by 6 bases; junction bases not matched to a gene: 11. This CDR3 is 17 amino acids long. For the CDR3, the DNA is TGTGCCAGCAGCTTAGGACGGGACAGGGCCTCTATGGCTGAAGCTTTCTTT. Residues: CASSLGRDRASMAEAFF.

The V gene is TRBV28, the J gene TRBJ1-4; possibly TRBD1 for D (6 bases). This CDR3 is 14 amino acids long. CDR1 is MDHEN, CDR2 SYDVKM, per germline. Trimming stripped 3 bases from V and 5 bases from J, with 10 bases between. CDR3 in DNA: TGTGCCAGCAGTTTCGACAGGCCCAATGAAAAACTGTTTTTT. This gives the protein CASSFDRPNEKLFF.

The V and J genes are TRBV7-2 and TRBJ2-7; TRBD2 might be the D (6 bases). CDR1 and CDR2 (germline): SGHTA, FQGNSA. Trimming removed 3 bases at V and 4 bases at J, with 13 bases between. This CDR3 has 14 residues. CDR3 bases: TGTGCCAGCAGCTTTGCTGCGGGGAGGTACGAGCAGTACTTC. Protein product: CASSFAAGRYEQYF.

The chain has TRBV5-5 and TRBJ1-1, with 11 bases that match TRBD1. Germline V gene lookup returns CDR1 SGHKS and CDR2 YYEKEE (reference sequence). The J segment lost 5 bases and the V segment lost 4 bases, leaving 7 bases of the junction unmatched. The CDR3 contains 15 residues. CDR3 in amino acids: CASSHPGQGDTEAFF. The DNA for the CDR3 is TGTGCCAGCAGCCACCCGGGACAGGGGGATACTGAAGCTTTCTTT.

This sequence joins TRBV5-4 and TRBJ1-1; TRBD1 might be the D (6 bases). Germline V gene data show CDR1 as SGHNT and CDR2 as YYREEE (reference sequence). The V end was cut by 5 bases, the J end by 0 bases, with 11 bases between. This CDR3 spans 14 amino acids. The CDR3 sequence is CASSNRDLNTEAFF. The CDR3 region has the DNA TGTGCCAGCAGTAACAGGGATCTGAACACTGAAGCTTTCTTT.

The chain couples TRBV2 to TRBJ1-2; 9 bases are shared with TRBD1. Germline loops: CDR1 SNHLY, CDR2 FYNNEI. With 5 bases clipped from V and 6 bases from J, the junction kept 4 bases outside the gene matches. The length of the CDR3 is 13 residues. CDR3 nucleotides: TGTGCCAGCAGTTCGGGGACAGGGAATGGCTACACCTTC. Protein: CASSSGTGNGYTF.

The chain combines TRBV4-3 with TRBJ2-7; D perhaps matches TRBD2 (7 bases). The CDR3 length is 15 residues. V was clipped by 0 bases and J by 4 bases, with 13 bases between them. Germline assignment: CDR1 LGHNA and CDR2 YSLEER. The CDR3 sequence is CASSQEWGGIYEQYF. For the CDR3, the DNA is TGCGCCAGCAGCCAAGAATGGGGGGGCATTTACGAGCAGTACTTC.

The rearrangement joins TRBV10-1 to TRBJ2-1, with 9 bases fitting TRBD2. This CDR3 region has 14 residues. CDR1 WNHNN and CDR2 SYGVQD come from the germline V gene (reference sequence). The V segment lost 6 bases and the J segment 9 bases; nucleotides outside the gene matches: 9. CDR3 protein: CASRWAGGPGEQFF. The CDR3 coding sequence is TGCGCCAGCAGGTGGGCGGGGGGGCCAGGTGAGCAGTTCTTC.